These 5 T cell receptor beta chains were all obtained from the same sample, sequenced in a study of blood T cell repertoires in COVID-19. This table comes from immunoSEQ multiplex PCR, and its TCRdb copy is limited to in-frame clones, with some not included. Of over 200,000 clones listed, around 92% are singletons. Sequenced sample: PBMCs or T cells enriched from blood (not recorded which). These receptors originate from a woman aged 25 to 39 with acute COVID-19.

The gene calls are TRBV5-1 and TRBJ2-3; 8 positions agree with TRBD1. J lost 2 bases, V lost 4 bases, and 9 bases had no gene match. The CDR3 runs 16 residues. Germline CDR1 and CDR2: SGHRS and YFSETQ. Here the CDR3 reads CASSTRDRLPTDTQYF. In DNA form, the CDR3 reads TGCGCCAGCAGCACCCGGGACAGGCTTCCCACAGATACGCAGTATTTT.

Here the CDR3 DNA reads TGCGCCAGCAGCTTAAGGGCAAGGGAGAGCACTGAAGCTTTCTTT. The encoded protein is CASSLRARESTEAFF. The chain carries TRBV5-1 and TRBJ1-1; D gene unclear. The CDR3 sequence is 15 residues long. CDR1 is SGHRS, CDR2 YFSETQ, per germline. The V and J ends lost 2 bases and 4 bases respectively, with 15 bases between them.

V gene TRBV19 combines with J gene TRBJ2-2, with D possibly TRBD1 on 6 matching bases. Germline V CDR1 and CDR2: LNHDA, SQIVND (reference sequence). V lost 6 bases and J lost 0, with 23 bases in between. This CDR3 contains 19 residues. The CDR3 region has the DNA TGTGCCAGTAGCCTGACAGGTTCTTTGAACCTTCCGAACACCGGGGAGCTGTTTTTT. This translates into CASSLTGSLNLPNTGELFF.

The V gene is TRBV12-3 or TRBV12-4, the J gene TRBJ1-1; D is ambiguous. The V and J ends lost 1 base and 10 bases respectively, with 10 bases between them. The CDR3 covers 12 residues. CDR3 sequence reads: CASSLVGPGAFF. In DNA form, the CDR3 reads TGTGCCAGCAGTTTAGTCGGTCCGGGAGCTTTCTTT.

Note on this clone: This specimen includes other DNA sequences encoding the same CDR3. The CDR3 protein is CASSFSRNTEAFF. The CDR3 DNA follows: TGTGCCAGCAGCTTTAGTAGGAACACTGAAGCTTTCTTT. The V call is TRBV11-2, the J call TRBJ1-1; D ambiguous. V lost 3 bases to trimming and J lost 1 base, with 6 bases between them. Germline CDR1 reads SGHAT; CDR2 reads FQNNGV. The CDR3 has 13 residues.